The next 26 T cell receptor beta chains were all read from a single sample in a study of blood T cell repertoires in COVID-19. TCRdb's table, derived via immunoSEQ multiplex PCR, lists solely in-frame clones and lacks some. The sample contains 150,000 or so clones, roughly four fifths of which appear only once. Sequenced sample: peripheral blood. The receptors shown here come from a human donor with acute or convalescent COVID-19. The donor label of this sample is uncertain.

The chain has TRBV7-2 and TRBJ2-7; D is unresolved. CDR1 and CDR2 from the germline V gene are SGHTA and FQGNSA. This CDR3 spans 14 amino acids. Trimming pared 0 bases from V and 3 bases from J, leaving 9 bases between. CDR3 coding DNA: TGTGCCAGCAGCTTAGCCGCTCCGGGCTACGAGCAGTACTTC. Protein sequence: CASSLAAPGYEQYF.

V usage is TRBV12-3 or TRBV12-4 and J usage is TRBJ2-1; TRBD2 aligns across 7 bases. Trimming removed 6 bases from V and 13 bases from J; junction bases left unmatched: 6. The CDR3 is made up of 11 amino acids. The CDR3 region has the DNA TGTGCCAGCAGCATTGCGGGGGACCAGTTCTTC. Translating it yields CASSIAGDQFF.

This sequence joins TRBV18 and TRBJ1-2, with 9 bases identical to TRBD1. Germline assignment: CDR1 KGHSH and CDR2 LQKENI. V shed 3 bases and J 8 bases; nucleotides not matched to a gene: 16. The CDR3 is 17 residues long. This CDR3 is CASSPSNPGTGRSGYTF. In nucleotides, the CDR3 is TGTGCCAGCTCACCTTCAAATCCCGGGACAGGGAGGAGCGGCTACACCTTC.

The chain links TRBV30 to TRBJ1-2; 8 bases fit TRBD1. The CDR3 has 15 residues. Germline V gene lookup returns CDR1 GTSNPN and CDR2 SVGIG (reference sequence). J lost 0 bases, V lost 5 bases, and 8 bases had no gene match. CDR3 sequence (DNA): TGTGCCTGGGGAGACAGGGGCCGGCCTAACTATGGCTACACCTTC. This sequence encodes CAWGDRGRPNYGYTF.

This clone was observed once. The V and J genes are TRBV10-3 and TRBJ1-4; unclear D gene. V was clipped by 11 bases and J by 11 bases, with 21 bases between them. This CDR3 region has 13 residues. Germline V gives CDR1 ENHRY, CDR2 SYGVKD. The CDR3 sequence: CAPYPPGESKLFF. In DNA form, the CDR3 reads TGTGCCCCGTACCCCCCCGGGGAGTCTAAACTGTTTTTT.

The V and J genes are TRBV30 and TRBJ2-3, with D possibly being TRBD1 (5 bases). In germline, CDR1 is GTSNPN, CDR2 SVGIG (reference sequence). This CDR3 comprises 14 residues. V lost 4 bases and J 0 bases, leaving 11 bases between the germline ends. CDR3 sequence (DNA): TGTGCCTGGAACATCAGGGCAAGCACAGATACGCAGTATTTT. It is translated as CAWNIRASTDTQYF.

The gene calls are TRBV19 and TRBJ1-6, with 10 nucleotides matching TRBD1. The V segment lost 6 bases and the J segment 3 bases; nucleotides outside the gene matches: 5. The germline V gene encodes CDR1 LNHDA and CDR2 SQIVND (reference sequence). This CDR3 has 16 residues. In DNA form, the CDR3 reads TGTGCCAGTAGCAGGGACAGGGGAGGCTATAATTCACCCCTCCACTTT. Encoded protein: CASSRDRGGYNSPLHF.

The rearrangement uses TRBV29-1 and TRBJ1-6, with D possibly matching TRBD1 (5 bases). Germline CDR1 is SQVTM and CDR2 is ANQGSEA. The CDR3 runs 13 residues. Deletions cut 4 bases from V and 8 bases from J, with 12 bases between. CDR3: CSVGEGGDSPLHF. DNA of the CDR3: TGCAGCGTTGGAGAGGGAGGGGATTCACCCCTCCACTTT.

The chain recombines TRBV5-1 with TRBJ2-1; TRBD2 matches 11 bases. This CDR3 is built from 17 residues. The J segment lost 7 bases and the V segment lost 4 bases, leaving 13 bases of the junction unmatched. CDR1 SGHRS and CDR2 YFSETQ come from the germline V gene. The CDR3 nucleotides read TGCGCCAGCAGCCCCCGTATAGCGGGGGGGCCTGTGAATGAGCAGTTCTTC. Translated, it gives CASSPRIAGGPVNEQFF.

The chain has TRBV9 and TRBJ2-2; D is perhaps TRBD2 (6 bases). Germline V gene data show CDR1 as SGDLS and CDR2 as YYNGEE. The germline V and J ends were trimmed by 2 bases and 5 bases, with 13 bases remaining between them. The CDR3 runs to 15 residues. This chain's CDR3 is CASSVGGRRTGELFF. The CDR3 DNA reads TGTGCCAGCAGCGTGGGGGGTCGAAGAACCGGGGAGCTGTTTTTT.

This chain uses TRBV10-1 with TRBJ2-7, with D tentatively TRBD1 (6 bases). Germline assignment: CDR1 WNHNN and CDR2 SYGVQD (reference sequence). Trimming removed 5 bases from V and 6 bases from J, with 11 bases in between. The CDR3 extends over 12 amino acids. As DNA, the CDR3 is TGCGCCAGCAGTACAGGGAAGGGCGAGCAGTACTTC. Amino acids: CASSTGKGEQYF.

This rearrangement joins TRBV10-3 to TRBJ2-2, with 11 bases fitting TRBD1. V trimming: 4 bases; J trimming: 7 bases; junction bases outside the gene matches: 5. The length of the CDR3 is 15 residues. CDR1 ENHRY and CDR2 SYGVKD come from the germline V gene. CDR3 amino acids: CAISGGTGGDGELFF. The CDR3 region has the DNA TGTGCCATCAGTGGCGGGACAGGGGGAGACGGGGAGCTGTTTTTT.

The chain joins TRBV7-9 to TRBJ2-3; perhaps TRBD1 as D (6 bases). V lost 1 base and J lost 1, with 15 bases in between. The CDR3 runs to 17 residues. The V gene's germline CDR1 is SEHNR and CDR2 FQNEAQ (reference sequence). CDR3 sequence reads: CASSLDPGGRGTDTQYF. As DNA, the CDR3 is TGTGCCAGCAGCTTAGATCCTGGGGGCCGCGGCACAGATACGCAGTATTTT.

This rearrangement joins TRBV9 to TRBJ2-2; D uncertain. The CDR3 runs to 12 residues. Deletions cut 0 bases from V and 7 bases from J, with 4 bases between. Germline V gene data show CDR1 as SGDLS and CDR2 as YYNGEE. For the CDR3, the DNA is TGTGCCAGCAGCGTAGTTAACGGGGAGCTGTTTTTT. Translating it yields CASSVVNGELFF.

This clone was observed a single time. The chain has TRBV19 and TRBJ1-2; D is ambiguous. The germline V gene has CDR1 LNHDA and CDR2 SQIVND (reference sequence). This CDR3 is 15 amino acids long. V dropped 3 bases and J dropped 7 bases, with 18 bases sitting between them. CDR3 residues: CASSISTTQTRGYTF. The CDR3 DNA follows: TGTGCCAGTAGTATCTCGACAACTCAAACTCGTGGCTACACCTTC.

CDR3 region: CASSAQSSYNSPLHF. The CDR3 DNA is TGTGCCAGCAGTGCACAGAGCTCCTATAATTCACCCCTCCACTTT. This chain uses TRBV2 with TRBJ1-6; D is uncertain. The V end lost 4 bases, the J end lost 0 bases, and 7 bases lay between the germline ends. The CDR3 contains 15 residues. Germline CDR1 SNHLY, CDR2 FYNNEI.

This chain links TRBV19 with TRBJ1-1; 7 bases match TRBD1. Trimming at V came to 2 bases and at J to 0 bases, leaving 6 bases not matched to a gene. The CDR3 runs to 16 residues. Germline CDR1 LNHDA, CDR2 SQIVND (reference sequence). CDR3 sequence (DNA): TGTGCCAGTAGTATAAAGTCAGGGGGGATGAACACTGAAGCTTTCTTT. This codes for CASSIKSGGMNTEAFF. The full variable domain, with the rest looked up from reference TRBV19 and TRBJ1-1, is DGGITQSPKYLFRKEGQNVTLSCEQNLNHDAMYWYRQDPGQGLRLIYYSQIVNDFQKGDIAEGYSVSREKKESFPLTVTSAQKNPTAFYLCASSIKSGGMNTEAFFGQGTRLTVV.

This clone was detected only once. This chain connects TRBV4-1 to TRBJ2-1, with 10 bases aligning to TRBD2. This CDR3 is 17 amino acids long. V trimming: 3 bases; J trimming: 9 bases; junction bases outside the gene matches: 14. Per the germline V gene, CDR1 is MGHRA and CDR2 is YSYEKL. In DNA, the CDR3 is TGCGCCAGCAGCCATCCCACTGCTAGCGGGGGCCCCGTTGAGCAGTTCTTC. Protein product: CASSHPTASGGPVEQFF.

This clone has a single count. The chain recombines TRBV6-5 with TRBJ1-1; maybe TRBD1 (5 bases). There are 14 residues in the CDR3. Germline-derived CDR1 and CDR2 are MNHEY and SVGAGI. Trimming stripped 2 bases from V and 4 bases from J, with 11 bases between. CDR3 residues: CASSYGGGGTEAFF. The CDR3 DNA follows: TGTGCCAGCAGTTACGGCGGGGGGGGCACTGAAGCTTTCTTT.

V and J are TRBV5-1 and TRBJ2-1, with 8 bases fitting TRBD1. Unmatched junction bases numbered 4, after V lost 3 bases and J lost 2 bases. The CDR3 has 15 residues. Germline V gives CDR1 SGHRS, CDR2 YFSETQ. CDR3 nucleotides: TGCGCCAGCAGCTCCGGACAGGGCCCCTACAATGAGCAGTTCTTC. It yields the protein CASSSGQGPYNEQFF.

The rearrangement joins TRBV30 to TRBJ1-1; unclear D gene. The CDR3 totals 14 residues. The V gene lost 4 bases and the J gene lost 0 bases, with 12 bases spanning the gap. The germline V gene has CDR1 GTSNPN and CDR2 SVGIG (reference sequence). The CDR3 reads CAWIWTGVNTEAFF. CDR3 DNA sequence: TGTGCCTGGATTTGGACTGGGGTGAACACTGAAGCTTTCTTT.

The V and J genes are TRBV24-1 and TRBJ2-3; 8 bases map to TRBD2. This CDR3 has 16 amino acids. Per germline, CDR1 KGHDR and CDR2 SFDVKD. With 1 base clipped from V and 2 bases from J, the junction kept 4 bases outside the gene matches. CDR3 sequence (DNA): TGTGCCACCAGTGATTTTTCGGGGGGGGACACAGATACGCAGTATTTT. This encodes CATSDFSGGDTDTQYF.

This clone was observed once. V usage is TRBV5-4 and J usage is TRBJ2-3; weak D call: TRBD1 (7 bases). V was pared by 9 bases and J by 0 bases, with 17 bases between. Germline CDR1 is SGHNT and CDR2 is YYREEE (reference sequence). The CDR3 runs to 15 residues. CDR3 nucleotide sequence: TGTGCCACAAACGGGGGACAGATAAGCACAGATACGCAGTATTTT. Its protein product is CATNGGQISTDTQYF.

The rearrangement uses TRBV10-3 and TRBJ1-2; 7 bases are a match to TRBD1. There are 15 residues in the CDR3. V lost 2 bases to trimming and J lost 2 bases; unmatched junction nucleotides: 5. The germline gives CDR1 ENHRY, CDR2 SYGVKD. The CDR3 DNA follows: TGTGCCATCAGTGAGGCCCAACAGGGGAACTATGGCTACACCTTC. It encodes CAISEAQQGNYGYTF.

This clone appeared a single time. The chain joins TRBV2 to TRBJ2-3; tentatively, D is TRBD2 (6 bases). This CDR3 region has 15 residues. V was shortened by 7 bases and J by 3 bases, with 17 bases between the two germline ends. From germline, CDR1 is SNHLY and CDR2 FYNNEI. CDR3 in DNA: TGTGCCAGCAACCTTGGGACTTCGGGGACAGATACGCAGTATTTT. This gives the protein CASNLGTSGTDTQYF.

CDR3 coding DNA: TGTGCCAGCAGGCAGGGGGCCGGAAACACCATATATTTT. Its protein product is CASRQGAGNTIYF. The chain carries TRBV12-3 or TRBV12-4 and TRBJ1-3; 8 bases are shared with TRBD1. This CDR3 has 13 amino acids. The junction had 2 bases not matched to a gene; V was cut back by 6 bases and J by 4 bases.